This is a list of T cell receptor beta chains from one sample in a study of breast tumors, draining lymph nodes, adjacent tissues. In TCRdb, the multiplex PCR reads were re-called with MiXCR into one record per CDR3 protein. The sample lists over 200,000 distinct CDR3 sequences, approximately 36% occurring once. Sequenced input: axillary lymph node tissue. The receptors come from a female donor with breast cancer. Some clones in this sample may be carry-over from other donors' samples. Both conserved end residues are part of each CDR3. The D gene is left open where the match is weak. A clone size is listed for some rows: how often the clone was seen (once, few, many), or a class if it is expanded.

>NA|many|TRBV7-2|TRBJ2-7|12
TGTGCCAGCAGCTTAGTCTACGGGGAGCAGTACTTC
CASSLVYGEQYF
>NA|many|TRBV5-6|TRBJ1-2|14
TGTGCCAGCAGCTTTCCCACAGGTGCCTATGGCTACACCTTC
CASSFPTGAYGYTF
>TRBD2|many|TRBV20-1|TRBJ2-5|15
TGCAGTGCTAGAGATAAGACTAGCGGGGGAAAGTCCCAGTACTTC
CSARDKTSGGKSQYF
>NA|NA|TRBV15|TRBJ2-7|15
TGTGCCACCTGGGTAGGGGCGAACCCTACCTACGAGCAGTACTTC
CATWVGANPTYEQYF
>TRBD1|NA|TRBV9|TRBJ2-6|18
TGTGCCAGCAGCAGACAGGGGGCTAGCCTCTCTGGGGCCAACGTCCTGACTTTC
CASSRQGASLSGANVLTF
>NA|NA|TRBV20-1|TRBJ1-5|12
TGCAGTGCTAGAGGAATAGGCCAGCCCCAGCATTTT
CSARGIGQPQHF
>TRBD2|few|TRBV5-1|TRBJ2-5|15
TGCGCCAGCAGCCCCTTTGGGGGGGGGCAAGAGACCCAGTACTTC
CASSPFGGGQETQYF
>NA|many|TRBV12-3/TRBV12-4|TRBJ1-5|13
TGTGCCAGCATGGGACGGCACAATCAGCCCCAGCATTTT
CASMGRHNQPQHF
>TRBD1|NA|TRBV28|TRBJ1-3|18
TGTGCCAGCAGTTCTCCAGGGGGGCGATCCTACTCTGGAAACACCATATATTTT
CASSSPGGRSYSGNTIYF
>NA|NA|TRBV9|TRBJ1-4|15
TGTGCCAGCAGCGTAGACCCAGCGGGACATGAAAAACTGTTTTTT
CASSVDPAGHEKLFF
>NA|many|TRBV10-2|TRBJ2-5|12
TGCGCCAGCAGTATTCTGAGGGAGACCCAGTACTTC
CASSILRETQYF
>NA|NA|TRBV29-1|TRBJ2-5|13
TGCAGCGCCCCGGGTCCTGACCGGGAGACCCAGTACTTC
CSAPGPDRETQYF
>TRBD2|many|TRBV4-2|TRBJ2-3|17
TGTGCCAGCAGCCAAGACGGACTAGCGGGGGAAGCCCGTACGCAGTATTTT
CASSQDGLAGEARTQYF
>NA|NA|TRBV6-5|TRBJ2-3|14
TGTGCCAGCAGTTACTCATCAGGGGTCGATAAGCAGTATTTT
CASSYSSGVDKQYF
>TRBD2|NA|TRBV20-1|TRBJ2-5|13
TGCAGTGCTAGAGATCCGGCGGGAGAGACCCAGTACTTT
CSARDPAGETQYF
>NA|many|TRBV2|TRBJ2-3|12
TGTGCCAGCAGTAGACAGGCAGATACGCAGTATTTT
CASSRQADTQYF
>NA|many|TRBV14|TRBJ2-6|18
TGTGCCAGCAGCCCCAAAATGCCGGGGGCCCCTGGGGCCAACGTCCTGACTTTC
CASSPKMPGAPGANVLTF
>NA|many|TRBV6-4|TRBJ2-1|13
TGTGCCAGGGACTTTCCTTCCTACAATGAGCAGTTCTTC
CARDFPSYNEQFF
>NA|many|TRBV7-9|TRBJ1-3|15
TGTGCCACCCCCGCCGGGGTAGGGACTGGAAACACCATATATTTT
CATPAGVGTGNTIYF
>TRBD1|few|TRBV6-4|TRBJ1-4|14
TGTGCCAGCAGTGAACGAGACAGGGGCGAAAAACTGTTTTTT
CASSERDRGEKLFF
>NA|NA|TRBV11-2|TRBJ1-4|16
TGTGCCAGCAGCTTAAGCCAGGGCAATTCCGGTGAAAAACTGTTTTTT
CASSLSQGNSGEKLFF
>NA|many|TRBV6-5|TRBJ1-2|13
TGTGCCAGCGGAAAGGGGGAAAGCGGTGGCTACACCTTC
CASGKGESGGYTF
>TRBD1|many|TRBV15|TRBJ1-2|15
TGTGCCACCAGCAGAGATCCTACAGGGGGCTATGGCTACACCTTC
CATSRDPTGGYGYTF
>TRBD2|NA|TRBV5-1|TRBJ2-1|15
TGCGCCAGCAGCTTAAATAGCGGGAGTCTCGATACGCAGTTCTTC
CASSLNSGSLDTQFF
>NA|many|TRBV13|TRBJ2-3|16
TGTGCCAGCAGCACCCGGACCGACTTCAACACAGATACGCAGTATTTT
CASSTRTDFNTDTQYF
>TRBD1|NA|TRBV20-1|TRBJ1-4|14
TGCAGTGCGTACCCGGGACAGGGGGGCGAAAAACTGTTTTTT
CSAYPGQGGEKLFF
>NA|many|TRBV4-2|TRBJ1-2|18
TGTGCCAGCAGCCAAGATCGGGTGGGGCAGGGACCAAGAAGTGGCTACACCTTC
CASSQDRVGQGPRSGYTF
>NA|NA|TRBV12-3/TRBV12-4|TRBJ2-2|14
TGTGCCAGCAGGACGACCCAGGGGACCGGGGAGCTGTTTTTT
CASRTTQGTGELFF
>NA|many|TRBV7-9|TRBJ2-1|14
TGTGCCAGCAGCTGGGGAGGCTCGGACAATGAGCAGTTCTTC
CASSWGGSDNEQFF